This T cell receptor beta chain is from a study of beta chain features in type 1 diabetes. Study-wide background: Patients shared similar age, gender and cell yields with healthy donors.

Sequencing targeted expressed TCRB transcripts, as all isolated RNA had been reverse transcribed. TCRdb's copy holds only in-frame clones and misses some; the assay was immunoSEQ multiplex PCR. The repertoire holds some 200,000 clones, 15% to 20% seen once, with roughly 0.08% in the top ten. Germline values: CDR1 LGHNA, CDR2 YSLEER. The CDR3 has 16 amino acids. With 0 bases clipped from V and 4 bases from J, the junction kept 6 bases outside the gene matches. Per donor, one heparinised blood draw averaged approximately 120 mL. Sorting with CD45RO/CCR7/CD25/CD127/CD95/CD27 yielded naive, central memory, regulatory and stem-like memory CD4+ cells. This clone was detected only a few times. Antigen specificity is unknown. Study results and caveats: Since sequencing was performed on cDNA, cells with high TCR expression could be over-represented. TCRB CDR3s from Type 1 diabetes patients were moderately but significantly shorter in all four CD4+ subsets.

The origin of this receptor is a young man with type 1 diabetes. Material: naive CD4+ T cells from blood. This rearrangement joins TRBV4-3 to TRBJ2-1; 7 bases map to TRBD2. In DNA, the CDR3 is TGCGCCAGCAGCCAAGATTTTCTAGCGGAGTACAATGAGCAGTTCTTC. Amino acids: CASSQDFLAEYNEQFF.